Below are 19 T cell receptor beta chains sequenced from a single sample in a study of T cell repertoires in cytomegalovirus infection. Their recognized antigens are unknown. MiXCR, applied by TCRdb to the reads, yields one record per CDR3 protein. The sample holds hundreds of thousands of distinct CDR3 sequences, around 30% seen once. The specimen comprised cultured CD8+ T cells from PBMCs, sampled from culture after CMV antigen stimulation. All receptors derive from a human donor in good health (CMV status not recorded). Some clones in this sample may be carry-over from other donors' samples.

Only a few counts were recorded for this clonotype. The CDR3, as DNA: TGCGCCAGCAGCGGGTACCAGGGGGCAGGAAATCAGCCCCAGCATTTT. This gives the protein CASSGYQGAGNQPQHF. The chain has TRBV4-1 and TRBJ1-5, with TRBD1 identical over 8 bases. V lost 5 bases to trimming and J lost 4 bases; unmatched junction nucleotides: 10. The CDR3 is 16 residues long. Per germline, CDR1 MGHRA and CDR2 YSYEKL.

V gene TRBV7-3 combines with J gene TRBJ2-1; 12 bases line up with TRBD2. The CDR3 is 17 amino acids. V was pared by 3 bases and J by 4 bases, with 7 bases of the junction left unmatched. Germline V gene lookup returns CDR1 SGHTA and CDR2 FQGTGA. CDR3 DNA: TGTGCCAGCAGCTTCGCCCCCGGACTAGCGGGATACAATGAGCAGTTCTTC. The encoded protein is CASSFAPGLAGYNEQFF.

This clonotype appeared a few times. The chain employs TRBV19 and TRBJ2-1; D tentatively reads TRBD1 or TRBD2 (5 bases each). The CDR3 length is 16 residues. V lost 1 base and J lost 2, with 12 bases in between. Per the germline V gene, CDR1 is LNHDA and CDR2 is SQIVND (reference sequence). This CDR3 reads CASSIAGTSAYNEQFF. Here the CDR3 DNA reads TGTGCCAGTAGTATAGCAGGGACGTCAGCCTACAATGAGCAGTTCTTC.

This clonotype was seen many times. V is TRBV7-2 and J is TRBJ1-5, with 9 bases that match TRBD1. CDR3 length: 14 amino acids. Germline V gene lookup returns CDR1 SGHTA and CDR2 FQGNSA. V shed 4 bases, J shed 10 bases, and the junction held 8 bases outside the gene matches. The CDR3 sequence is CASSSTGTGIPQHF. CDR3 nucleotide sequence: TGTGCCAGCAGCTCTACCGGGACAGGGATACCCCAGCATTTT. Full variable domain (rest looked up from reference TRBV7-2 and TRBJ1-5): GAGVSQSPSNKVTEKGKDVELRCDPISGHTALYWYRQSLGQGLEFLIYFQGNSAPDKSGLPSDRFSAERTGGSVSTLTIQRTQQEDSAVYLCASSSTGTGIPQHFGDGTRLSIL.

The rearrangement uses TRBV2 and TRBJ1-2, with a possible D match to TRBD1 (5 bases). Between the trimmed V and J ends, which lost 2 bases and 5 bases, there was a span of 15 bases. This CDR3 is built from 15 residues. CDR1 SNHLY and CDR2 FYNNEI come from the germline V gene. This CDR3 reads CASSEPVGQGYGYTF. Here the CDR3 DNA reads TGTGCCAGCAGTGAACCAGTTGGTCAGGGATATGGCTACACCTTC.

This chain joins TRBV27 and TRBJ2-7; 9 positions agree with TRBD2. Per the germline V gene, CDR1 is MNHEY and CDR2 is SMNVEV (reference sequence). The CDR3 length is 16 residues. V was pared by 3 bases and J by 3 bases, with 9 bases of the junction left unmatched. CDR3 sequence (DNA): TGTGCCAGCAGTTTGGCCGGGACTAGCCCGATCTACGAGCAGTACTTC. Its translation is CASSLAGTSPIYEQYF.

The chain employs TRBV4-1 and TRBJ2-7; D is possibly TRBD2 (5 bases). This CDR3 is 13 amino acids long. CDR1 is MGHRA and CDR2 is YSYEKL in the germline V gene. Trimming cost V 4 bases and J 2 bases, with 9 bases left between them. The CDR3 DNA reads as TGCGCCAGCAGCCCTAGGGAGACCTACGAGCAGTACGTC. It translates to CASSPRETYEQYV.

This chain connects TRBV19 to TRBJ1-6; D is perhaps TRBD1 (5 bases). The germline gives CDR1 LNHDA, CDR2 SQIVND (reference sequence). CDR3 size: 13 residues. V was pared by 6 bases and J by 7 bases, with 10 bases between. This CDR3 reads CASRGTGNSPLHF. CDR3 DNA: TGTGCCAGTAGGGGGACGGGGAATTCACCCCTCCACTTT. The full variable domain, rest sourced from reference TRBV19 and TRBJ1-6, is DGGITQSPKYLFRKEGQNVTLSCEQNLNHDAMYWYRQDPGQGLRLIYYSQIVNDFQKGDIAEGYSVSREKKESFPLTVTSAQKNPTAFYLCASRGTGNSPLHFGNGTRLTVT.

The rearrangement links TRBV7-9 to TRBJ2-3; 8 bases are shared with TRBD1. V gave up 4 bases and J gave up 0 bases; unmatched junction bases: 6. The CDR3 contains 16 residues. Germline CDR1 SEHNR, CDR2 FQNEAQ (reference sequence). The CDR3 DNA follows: TGTGCCAGCAGCTACCGGGACAGGCCTAGCACAGATACGCAGTATTTT. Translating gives CASSYRDRPSTDTQYF. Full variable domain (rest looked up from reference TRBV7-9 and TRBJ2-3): DTGVSQNPRHKITKRGQNVTFRCDPISEHNRLYWYRQTLGQGPEFLTYFQNEAQLEKSRLLSDRFSAERPKGSFSTLEIQRTEQGDSAMYLCASSYRDRPSTDTQYFGPGTRLTVL.

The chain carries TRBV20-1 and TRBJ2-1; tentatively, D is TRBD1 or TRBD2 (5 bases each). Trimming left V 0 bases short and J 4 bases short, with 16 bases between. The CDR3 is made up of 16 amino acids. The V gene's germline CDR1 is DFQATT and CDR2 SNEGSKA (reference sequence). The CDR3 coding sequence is TGCAGTGCTAGAGAGGTAATGGGACCAAATTACAATGAGCAGTTCTTC. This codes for CSAREVMGPNYNEQFF.

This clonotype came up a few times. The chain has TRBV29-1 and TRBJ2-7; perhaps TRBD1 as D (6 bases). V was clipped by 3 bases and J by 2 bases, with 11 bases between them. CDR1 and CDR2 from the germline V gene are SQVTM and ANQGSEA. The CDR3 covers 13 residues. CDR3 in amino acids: CSVEGQGTYEQYF. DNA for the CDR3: TGCAGCGTTGAGGGGCAGGGGACCTACGAGCAGTACTTC.

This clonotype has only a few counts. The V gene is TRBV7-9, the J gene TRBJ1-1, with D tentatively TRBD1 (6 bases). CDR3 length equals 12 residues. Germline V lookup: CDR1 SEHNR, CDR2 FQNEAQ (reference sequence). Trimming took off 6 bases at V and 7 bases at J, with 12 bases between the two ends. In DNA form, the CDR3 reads TGTGCCAGCAGGGAGGGACAACTTGAAGCTTTCTTT. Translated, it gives CASREGQLEAFF.

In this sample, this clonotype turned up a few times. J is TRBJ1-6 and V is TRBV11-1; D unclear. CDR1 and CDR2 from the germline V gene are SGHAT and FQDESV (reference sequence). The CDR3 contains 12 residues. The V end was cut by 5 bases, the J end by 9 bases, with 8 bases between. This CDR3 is CASSEEISPLHF. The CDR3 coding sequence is TGTGCCAGCAGCGAGGAGATTTCACCCCTCCACTTT.

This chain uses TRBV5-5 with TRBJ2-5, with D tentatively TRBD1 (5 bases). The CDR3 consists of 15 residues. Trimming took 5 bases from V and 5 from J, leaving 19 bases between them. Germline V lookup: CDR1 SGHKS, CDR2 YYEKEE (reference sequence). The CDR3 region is CASSFVSTPGETQYF. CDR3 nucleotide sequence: TGTGCCAGCAGTTTCGTTAGCACCCCAGGGGAGACCCAGTACTTC.

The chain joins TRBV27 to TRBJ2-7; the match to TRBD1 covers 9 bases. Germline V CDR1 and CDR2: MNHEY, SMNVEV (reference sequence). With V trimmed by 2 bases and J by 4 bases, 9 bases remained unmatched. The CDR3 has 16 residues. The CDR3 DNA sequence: TGTGCCAGCAGTTTAACCTTCGGACAGGGGTTTTACGAGCAGTACTTC. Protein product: CASSLTFGQGFYEQYF.

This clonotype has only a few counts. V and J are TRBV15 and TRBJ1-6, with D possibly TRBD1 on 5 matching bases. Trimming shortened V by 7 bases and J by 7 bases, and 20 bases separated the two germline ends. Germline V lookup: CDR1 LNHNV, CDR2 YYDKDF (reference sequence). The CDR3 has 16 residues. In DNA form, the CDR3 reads TGTGCCACCAAATCAAGGGGCGAGGGACCGAATTCACCCCTCCACTTT. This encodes CATKSRGEGPNSPLHF.

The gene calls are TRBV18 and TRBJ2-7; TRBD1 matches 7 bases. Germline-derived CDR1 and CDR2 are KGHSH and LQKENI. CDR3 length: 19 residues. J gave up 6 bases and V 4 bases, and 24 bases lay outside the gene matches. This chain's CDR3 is CASSLTYRVFRDSRGEQYF. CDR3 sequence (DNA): TGTGCCAGCTCACTCACTTATAGAGTTTTCCGGGACAGCAGAGGCGAGCAGTACTTC.

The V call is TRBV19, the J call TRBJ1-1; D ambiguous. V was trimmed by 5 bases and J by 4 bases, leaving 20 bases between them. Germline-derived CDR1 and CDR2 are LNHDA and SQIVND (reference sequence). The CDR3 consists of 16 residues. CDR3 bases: TGTGCCAGTAGTCCCCGCGGGGTAAGTGTCAGCACTGAAGCTTTCTTT. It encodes CASSPRGVSVSTEAFF.

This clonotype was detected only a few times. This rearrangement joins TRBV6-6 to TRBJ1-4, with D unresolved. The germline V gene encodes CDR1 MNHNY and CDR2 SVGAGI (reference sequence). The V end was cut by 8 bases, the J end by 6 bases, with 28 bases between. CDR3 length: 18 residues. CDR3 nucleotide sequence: TGTGCCAGCGGCGTGTTCGGAGACGGTACTAGGGTTGATGAAAAACTGTTTTTT. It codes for CASGVFGDGTRVDEKLFF.